The sequence of this T cell receptor beta chain was determined in a study of spatial heterogeneity in lung cancer. This clonotype turned up a few times. Its antigen remains unknown. Study-wide points: The study found that expanded intratumoral alpha and beta TCR counts tracked tumor mutation counts.

TCRdb passed the 5' RACE reads through MiXCR, listing each CDR3 protein once. This sample has roughly 4,100 distinct CDR3 sequences, with roughly 6% found just once. The CDR3 contains 14 residues. Germline V gives CDR1 SGHVS, CDR2 FNYEAQ. With 2 bases clipped from V and 4 bases from J, the junction kept 4 bases outside the gene matches. Time point specified: sample taken at primary tumor resection. The input for sequencing was lung tumor tissue, taken at surgery. The TCR sequence derives from a male donor with early-stage non-small cell lung cancer. This rearrangement joins TRBV7-6 to TRBJ2-7, with TRBD1 matching over 8 bases. The chain's CDR3 is CASSLSGTGYEQYF. CDR3 coding DNA: TGTGCCAGCAGCTTATCGGGGACAGGATACGAGCAGTACTTC. The whole variable domain, remainder taken from reference TRBV7-6 and TRBJ2-7, is GAGVSQSPRYKVTKRGQDVALRCDPISGHVSLYWYRQALGQGPEFLTYFNYEAQQDKSGLPNDRFSAERPEGSISTLTIQRTEQRDSAMYRCASSLSGTGYEQYFGPGTRLTVT.